This TCR beta chain emerged from a study of T cells after yellow fever vaccination (dated by TCRdb to between 2019 and 2020). Context from the whole study: Libraries from fractions with low cell numbers were prepared with the SMART-Seq v4 Ultra Low Input RNA kit. To track T-cell clones before and after primary and booster YFV17D yellow fever vaccination, bulk TCR alpha and beta repertoires were sequenced longitudinally. Two healthy male donors made up the cohort, one aged 18 to 30 years and the other aged 30 to 40 years. Blood samples were taken at several timepoints before and after primary and secondary immunization, and bulk PBMC replicates and cell subsets were isolated. Broad study findings and their caveats: Compared with the primary T-cell response, the secondary T-cell response was weaker but faster, peaking on day 5 rather than day 15. A small fraction of clonotypes showed up in both the CD4 and CD8 compartments, probably as a result of convergent recombination. Because abundant contaminating clonotypes from the bulk population could be contained in FACS-sorted repertoires, computational filtering was required. Most clones expanded after primary vaccination (approximately 95% of CD4 and around 89% of CD8) were re-detected after the booster, suggesting that broad memory maintenance occurred. Because the study included only two donors, the extent to which the findings can be generalized is limited.

This clonotype was picked up many times. Its target antigen remains unknown. There are no base qualities to consult, and no much larger clone falls within one base. V lost 3 bases and J lost 2 bases; the stretch between them is 15 bases long. Looking up the germline V gene yields CDR1 SGHRS and CDR2 YFSETQ. The CDR3 holds 15 amino acids from the cysteine to the phenylalanine. The DNA shown is the 45-base CDR3, in frame from base 1. According to the study, the label for this sample's treatment or condition signals: live attenuated yellow fever vaccine strain. At each blood-draw timepoint, two biological replicates of bulk PBMCs were collected. A standard Ficoll-Paque protocol was used to isolate PBMCs from peripheral blood. TriZol was used to extract RNA from bulk PBMCs, from CD4 and CD8 fractions, and from dextramer-positive and dextramer-negative fractions. Data came from an Illumina NovaSeq 6000. TCR cDNA was synthesized by 5'RACE template switching, which introduced a universal primer site and unique molecular identifiers. Priming for cDNA synthesis came from both the TCR alpha and TCR beta constant segments. Libraries were amplified in two PCR steps, with sample barcodes and sequencing adapters added in the second step. Libraries were sequenced on Illumina HiSeq 2500 (2x100 bp) or NovaSeq (2x150 bp). From the authors' description of their analysis: MIGEC handled demultiplexing of reads and collapsing into UMI consensus sequences, while MiXCR performed V(D)J alignment. Clonotypes responding to the vaccine were identified with edgeR on replicate PBMC samples, with the criteria of FDR below 0.01 and a log2 fold change above 5 up to day 15. Each bulk clonotype was labeled CD4 or CD8 based on which sequenced repertoire, CD4 or CD8, contained the clonotype at higher abundance. TCRdb trimmed public reads at Q25 via fastp, called clones via MiXCR and kept in-frame beta chains. Rows with a matching CDR3 protein are joined into one entry that keeps the most common DNA and genes. TCRdb, rather than the study authors, made the V and J calls. This sample has 310,000 or so distinct CDR3 sequences in its table, and roughly 4% of those were observed once. Around 22% of the sample is taken by the ten largest.

Sequencing was performed on PBMCs, taken on the day of the yellow fever booster vaccination. This TCR derives from a man aged 18 to 30 who received the YFV17D yellow fever vaccine. The chain joins TRBV5-1 to TRBJ2-7, with the D assignment possibly TRBD1 or TRBD2, given 6 matching bases for each. The nucleotide sequence is TGCGCCAGCAGCTCCCAGAGGGGGGCCGCCTACGAGCAGTACTTC. Its amino acids are CASSSQRGAAYEQYF.